Below are 3 T cell receptor beta chains sequenced from a single sample in a study of CD8 T cells in ankylosing spondylitis. Whole-study findings and limits: In ankylosing spondylitis blood, a motif of seven or eight highly homologous TCR beta variants appeared characteristic.

Via MiXCR, TCRdb re-called the 5' RACE reads, giving one row per CDR3 protein. The sample lists 500,000 or so distinct CDR3 sequences, approximately 5% occurring once. These receptors have no identified antigens. Material: blood, either unsorted or a sorted T cell fraction (not recorded which). These receptors were collected from a male donor with ankylosing spondylitis.

V is TRBV2 and J is TRBJ2-1; 9 bases agree with TRBD1. This CDR3 region has 15 residues. Germline V lookup: CDR1 SNHLY, CDR2 FYNNEI. The V segment lost 2 bases and the J segment 8 bases; nucleotides outside the gene matches: 7. The CDR3 reads CASSEWGQGIDEQFF. The CDR3 DNA is TGTGCCAGCAGTGAATGGGGACAGGGAATAGATGAGCAGTTCTTC.

This clonotype was detected ten times or more. The CDR3 DNA sequence: TGCGCCAGCAGCGCGACTAGCGGGGGTTCCTACGAGCAGTACTTC. Translation gives CASSATSGGSYEQYF. The chain couples TRBV5-1 to TRBJ2-7, with TRBD2 matching over 12 bases. The CDR3 has 15 amino acids. Trimming cost V 4 bases and J 1 base; bases outside gene matches: 3. Germline V lookup: CDR1 SGHRS, CDR2 YFSETQ.

The rearrangement uses TRBV11-1 and TRBJ2-6; 8 bases map to TRBD1. The CDR3 runs 19 residues. Trimming removed 7 bases from V and 0 bases from J; junction bases left unmatched: 14. Germline CDR1 reads SGHAT; CDR2 reads FQDESV (reference sequence). In DNA, the CDR3 is TGTGCCAGCATCCCCAGGGGGCCGGAGAAGAGCTCTGGGGCCAACGTCCTGACTTTC. This sequence encodes CASIPRGPEKSSGANVLTF.